This entry lists 21 T cell receptor beta chains sequenced from one sample in a study of blood T cell repertoires in COVID-19. TCRdb's table, derived via immunoSEQ multiplex PCR, lists solely in-frame clones and lacks some. The profile shows some 310,000 clones, roughly 84% of them singletons. Sequencing was carried out using peripheral blood. The receptors were gathered from a man aged 45-65 years with active or convalescent COVID-19.

This sequence joins TRBV29-1 and TRBJ2-5; a weak D match, TRBD1 (6 bases). The CDR3 is 12 amino acids. Germline V gene data show CDR1 as SQVTM and CDR2 as ANQGSEA. With 6 bases removed from V and 5 bases from J, the gap between germline ends came to 13 bases. This CDR3 is CSVDQGTETQYF. DNA for the CDR3: TGCAGCGTCGATCAGGGGACGGAGACCCAGTACTTC. Supplemented by reference TRBV29-1 and TRBJ2-5, the full variable domain reads SAVISQKPSRDICQRGTSLTIQCQVDSQVTMMFWYRQQPGQSLTLIATANQGSEATYESGFVIDKFPISRPNLTFSTLTVSNMSPEDSSIYLCSVDQGTETQYFGPGTRLLVL.

The chain joins TRBV2 to TRBJ1-4; 10 bases agree with TRBD1. Germline V gene lookup returns CDR1 SNHLY and CDR2 FYNNEI. This CDR3 spans 15 amino acids. Trimming at V came to 7 bases and at J to 8 bases, leaving 10 bases not matched to a gene. CDR3 region: CASNLSRDRGEKLFF. Written as DNA, the CDR3 is TGTGCCAGCAATTTGAGCCGGGACAGGGGCGAAAAACTGTTTTTT.

The V gene is TRBV9, the J gene TRBJ2-7, with TRBD2 as a possible D gene (6 bases). Germline values: CDR1 SGDLS, CDR2 YYNGEE. The CDR3 covers 15 residues. The V end lost 4 bases, the J end lost 4 bases, and 18 bases lay between the germline ends. The CDR3 sequence: CASSRGSPEGYEQYF. In nucleotides, the CDR3 is TGTGCCAGCAGCCGGGGAAGCCCGGAGGGATACGAGCAGTACTTC.

The rearrangement uses TRBV4-3 and TRBJ2-7; 7 nucleotides align to TRBD2. CDR3 size: 15 residues. Germline V CDR1 and CDR2: LGHNA, YSLEER. The J segment lost 3 bases and the V segment lost 1 base, leaving 6 bases of the junction unmatched. The CDR3 here is CASSQGAGRIYEQYF. The CDR3 region has the DNA TGCGCCAGCAGCCAAGGAGCGGGGAGAATCTACGAGCAGTACTTC.

This chain joins TRBV30 and TRBJ1-6; D unclear. Germline V gene sequence: CDR1 GTSNPN, CDR2 SVGIG (reference sequence). V was shortened by 2 bases and J by 5 bases, with 13 bases between the two germline ends. The CDR3 is made up of 15 amino acids. The chain's CDR3 is CAWSPPTPNNSPLHF. CDR3 bases: TGTGCCTGGAGTCCCCCAACACCGAATAATTCACCCCTCCACTTT.

The chain carries TRBV5-6 and TRBJ1-2; a possible D gene is TRBD1 (5 bases). V gave up 0 bases and J gave up 7 bases, with 13 bases separating them. This CDR3 has 14 amino acids. Per germline, CDR1 SGHDT and CDR2 YYEEEE. The CDR3 reads CASSLGQGKGGYTF. The CDR3 nucleotides are TGTGCCAGCAGCTTGGGGCAGGGAAAGGGTGGCTACACCTTC.

This chain joins TRBV3-1 (or the pseudogene TRBV3-2) and TRBJ2-3; D might be TRBD2 (6 bases). V lost 0 bases and J 1 base, leaving 14 bases between the germline ends. The germline gives CDR1 LGHDT, CDR2 YNNKEL (reference sequence). This CDR3 has 17 amino acids. CDR3 DNA sequence: TGTGCCAGCAGCCAAGATCCGGGCCGCGGGGGCACAGATACGCAGTATTTT. Translation gives CASSQDPGRGGTDTQYF.

The chain couples TRBV5-1 to TRBJ1-2; a weak D match, TRBD1 (6 bases). V was cut by 0 bases and J by 3 bases, with 6 bases left in between. The CDR3 runs to 13 residues. Germline lookup yields CDR1 SGHRS and CDR2 YFSETQ. For the CDR3, the DNA is TGCGCCAGCAGCTTGGGACAGGACTATGGCTACACCTTC. It is translated as CASSLGQDYGYTF. The variable domain in full, completed from reference TRBV5-1 and TRBJ1-2, reads KAGVTQTPRYLIKTRGQQVTLSCSPISGHRSVSWYQQTPGQGLQFLFEYFSETQRNKGNFPGRFSGRQFSNSRSEMNVSTLELGDSALYLCASSLGQDYGYTFGSGTRLTVV.

This rearrangement joins TRBV19 to TRBJ2-1; TRBD2 agrees at 9 bases. CDR3 length: 16 residues. Germline CDR1 and CDR2: LNHDA and SQIVND (reference sequence). With 4 bases clipped from V and 13 bases from J, the junction kept 17 bases outside the gene matches. CDR3: CASSSSPGLATGSQFF. In DNA form, the CDR3 reads TGTGCCAGTAGTAGCTCTCCGGGACTAGCAACCGGGTCCCAGTTCTTC.

The CDR3 region is CASSVGGFYYEQYF. CDR3 DNA: TGTGCCAGCAGTGTCGGCGGATTTTACTACGAGCAGTACTTC. This chain links TRBV2 with TRBJ2-7; D is unclear. The germline V and J ends were trimmed by 4 bases and 3 bases, with 13 bases remaining between them. The CDR3 covers 14 residues. The germline V gene has CDR1 SNHLY and CDR2 FYNNEI. The entire variable domain, with the rest obtained from reference TRBV2 and TRBJ2-7, is as follows: EPEVTQTPSHQVTQMGQEVILRCVPISNHLYFYWYRQILGQKVEFLVSFYNNEISEKSEIFDDQFSVERPDGSNFTLKIRSTKLEDSAMYFCASSVGGFYYEQYFGPGTRLTVT.

The gene calls are TRBV28 and TRBJ2-7, with TRBD1 identical over 8 bases. The CDR3 extends over 14 amino acids. CDR1 and CDR2 (germline): MDHEN, SYDVKM. Germline trimming cut 11 bases from V and 5 bases from J; bases unmatched to any gene: 14. The CDR3 sequence: CAPRRTGRADEQYF. In DNA form, the CDR3 reads TGTGCCCCCCGCCGGACAGGGCGGGCCGACGAGCAGTACTTC.

V usage is TRBV6-5 and J usage is TRBJ2-3, with D possibly matching TRBD1 (6 bases). The CDR3 totals 15 residues. Germline V gives CDR1 MNHEY, CDR2 SVGAGI. V was shortened by 6 bases and J by 0 bases, with 13 bases between the two germline ends. The CDR3 region is CASSSGDTSTDTQYF. DNA of the CDR3: TGTGCCAGCAGCTCCGGGGACACTAGCACAGATACGCAGTATTTT.

The gene calls are TRBV27 and TRBJ1-2; D is possibly TRBD1 (5 bases). There are 14 residues in the CDR3. Trimming shortened V by 0 bases and J by 5 bases, and 10 bases separated the two germline ends. Germline V gene lookup returns CDR1 MNHEY and CDR2 SMNVEV (reference sequence). The CDR3 DNA reads TGTGCCAGCAGTTTATCGGGGGGTTCGTATGGCTACACCTTC. It is translated as CASSLSGGSYGYTF.

In its sample, this clone was seen once. The chain carries TRBV29-1 and TRBJ2-5; unclear D gene. The CDR3 consists of 15 residues. Germline CDR1 SQVTM, CDR2 ANQGSEA. With 7 bases removed from V and 0 bases from J, the gap between germline ends came to 18 bases. CDR3 DNA sequence: TGCAGCGCTTGCCGCGTCGGGTCGTACCAAGAGACCCAGTACTTC. It encodes CSACRVGSYQETQYF. Full variable domain (remainder filled in from reference TRBV29-1 and TRBJ2-5): SAVISQKPSRDICQRGTSLTIQCQVDSQVTMMFWYRQQPGQSLTLIATANQGSEATYESGFVIDKFPISRPNLTFSTLTVSNMSPEDSSIYLCSACRVGSYQETQYFGPGTRLLVL.

The genes are TRBV5-1 and TRBJ1-1; possible D gene TRBD1, 6 bases. CDR3 length: 17 residues. Trimming cost V 5 bases and J 0 bases, with 20 bases left between them. Germline V lookup: CDR1 SGHRS, CDR2 YFSETQ. This chain's CDR3 is CASSPRTDSIMNTEAFF. As DNA, the CDR3 is TGCGCCAGCAGTCCCCGGACAGACAGTATCATGAACACTGAAGCTTTCTTT.

The CDR3 DNA is TGTGCCAGCAGTCCCTATGGAGGCTATGGCTACACCTTC. It codes for CASSPYGGYGYTF. The chain employs TRBV12-3 or TRBV12-4 and TRBJ1-2, with D unresolved. CDR3 length equals 13 residues. Trimming took off 5 bases at V and 4 bases at J, with 11 bases between the two ends.

About this clone: The same CDR3 can be traced to other DNA sequences in this sample. This chain uses TRBV6-5 with TRBJ1-5, with 7 bases lining up with TRBD1. The CDR3 loop spans 14 amino acids. Germline V gives CDR1 MNHEY, CDR2 SVGAGI. V trimming: 6 bases; J trimming: 6 bases; junction bases outside the gene matches: 8. The CDR3 is CASRRDRVGQPQHF. CDR3 bases: TGTGCCAGCAGGCGCGACAGGGTAGGTCAGCCCCAGCATTTT.

The V and J genes are TRBV18 and TRBJ1-4, with 9 positions matching TRBD1. Trimming took 3 bases from V and 8 from J; bases not matched to a gene: 7. Looked up from germline, CDR1 is KGHSH and CDR2 is LQKENI. The CDR3 length is 15 residues. The CDR3 DNA sequence: TGTGCCAGCTCACCCAAGGACAGGGGTGGAGAAAAACTGTTTTTT. It encodes CASSPKDRGGEKLFF. The entire variable domain, with the rest obtained from reference TRBV18 and TRBJ1-4, is as follows: NAGVMQNPRHLVRRRGQEARLRCSPMKGHSHVYWYRQLPEEGLKFMVYLQKENIIDESGMPKERFSAEFPKEGPSILRIQQVVRGDSAAYFCASSPKDRGGEKLFFGSGTQLSVL.

The DNA for the CDR3 is TGTGCCAGCCGGGATGTCTATGGCGGCTACACCTTC. It codes for CASRDVYGGYTF. The chain uses TRBV7-3 and TRBJ1-2; D gene unclear. Trimming took 8 bases from V and 8 from J, leaving 15 bases between them. This CDR3 contains 12 residues. Germline V lookup: CDR1 SGHTA, CDR2 FQGTGA.

In this sample, this clone turned up once. V usage is TRBV20-1 and J usage is TRBJ1-5; 7 bases align to TRBD1. This CDR3 spans 16 amino acids. J was trimmed by 2 bases and V by 3 bases; bases with no gene match: 10. The germline gives CDR1 DFQATT, CDR2 SNEGSKA (reference sequence). CDR3 in DNA: TGCAGTGCTAGTCCCCGCAGGGGGTTTGGCAATCAGCCCCAGCATTTT. Its protein is CSASPRRGFGNQPQHF.

This chain links TRBV5-5 with TRBJ2-7; 10 positions match TRBD1. The V gene's germline CDR1 is SGHKS and CDR2 YYEKEE (reference sequence). The CDR3 has 16 residues. The V and J ends lost 1 base and 6 bases, in that order; junction bases with no gene match: 10. CDR3 sequence (DNA): TGTGCCAGCAGCTTGCATATCTCTGGGACAGGGGTCGAGCAGTACTTC. It translates to CASSLHISGTGVEQYF.